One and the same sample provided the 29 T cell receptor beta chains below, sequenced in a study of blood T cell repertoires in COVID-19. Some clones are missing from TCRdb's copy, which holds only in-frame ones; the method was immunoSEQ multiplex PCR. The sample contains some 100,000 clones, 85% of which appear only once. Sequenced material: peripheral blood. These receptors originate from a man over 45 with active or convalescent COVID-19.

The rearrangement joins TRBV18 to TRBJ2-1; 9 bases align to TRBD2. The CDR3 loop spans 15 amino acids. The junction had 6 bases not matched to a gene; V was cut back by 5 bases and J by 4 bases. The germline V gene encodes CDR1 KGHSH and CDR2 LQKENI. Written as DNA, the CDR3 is TGTGCCAGCTCAGCGCTAGCGGGACAGTACAATGAGCAGTTCTTC. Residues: CASSALAGQYNEQFF.

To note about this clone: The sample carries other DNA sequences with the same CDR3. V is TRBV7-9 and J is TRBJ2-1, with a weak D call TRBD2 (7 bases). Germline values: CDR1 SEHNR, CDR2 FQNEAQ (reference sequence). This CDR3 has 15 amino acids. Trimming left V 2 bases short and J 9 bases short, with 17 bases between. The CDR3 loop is CASSLLAGEGGEQFF. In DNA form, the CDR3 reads TGTGCCAGCAGCTTATTGGCGGGAGAGGGGGGTGAGCAGTTCTTC. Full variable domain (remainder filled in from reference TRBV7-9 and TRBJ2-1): DTGVSQNPRHKITKRGQNVTFRCDPISEHNRLYWYRQTLGQGPEFLTYFQNEAQLEKSRLLSDRFSAERPKGSFSTLEIQRTEQGDSAMYLCASSLLAGEGGEQFFGPGTRLTVL.

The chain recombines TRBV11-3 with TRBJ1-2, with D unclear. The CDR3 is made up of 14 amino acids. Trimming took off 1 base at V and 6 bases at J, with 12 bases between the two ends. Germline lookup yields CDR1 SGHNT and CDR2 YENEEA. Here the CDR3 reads CASSLGPISHGYTF. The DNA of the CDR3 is TGTGCCAGCAGCTTAGGGCCAATCAGTCATGGCTACACCTTC. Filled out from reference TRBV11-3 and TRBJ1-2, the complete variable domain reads EAGVVQSPRYKIIEKKQPVAFWCNPISGHNTLYWYLQNLGQGPELLIRYENEEAVDDSQLPKDRFSAERLKGVDSTLKIQPAELGDSAVYLCASSLGPISHGYTFGSGTRLTVV.

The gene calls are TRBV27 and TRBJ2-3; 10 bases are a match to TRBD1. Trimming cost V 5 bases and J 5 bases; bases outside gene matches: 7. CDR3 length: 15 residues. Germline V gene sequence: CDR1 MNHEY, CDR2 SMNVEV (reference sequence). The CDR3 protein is CASSTYRDRGDTQYF. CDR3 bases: TGTGCCAGCAGTACTTACCGGGACAGGGGAGATACGCAGTATTTT.

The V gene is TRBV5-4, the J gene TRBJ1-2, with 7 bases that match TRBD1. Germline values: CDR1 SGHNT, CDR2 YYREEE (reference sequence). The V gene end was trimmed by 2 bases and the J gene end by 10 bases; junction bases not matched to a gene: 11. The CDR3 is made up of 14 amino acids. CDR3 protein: CASSFYGTEGHYTF. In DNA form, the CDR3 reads TGTGCCAGCAGCTTCTACGGGACAGAGGGTCACTACACCTTC.

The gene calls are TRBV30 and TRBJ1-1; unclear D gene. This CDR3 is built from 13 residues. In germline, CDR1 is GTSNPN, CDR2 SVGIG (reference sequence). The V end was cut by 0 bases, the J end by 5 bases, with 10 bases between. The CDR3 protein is CAWSVLGGTEAFF. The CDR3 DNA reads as TGTGCCTGGAGTGTACTTGGAGGAACTGAAGCTTTCTTT.

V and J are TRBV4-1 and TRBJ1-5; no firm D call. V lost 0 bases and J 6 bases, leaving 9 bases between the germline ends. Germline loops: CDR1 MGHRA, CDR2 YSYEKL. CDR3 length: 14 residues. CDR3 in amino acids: CASSQDGFAQPQHF. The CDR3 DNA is TGCGCCAGCAGCCAAGACGGTTTCGCTCAGCCCCAGCATTTT.

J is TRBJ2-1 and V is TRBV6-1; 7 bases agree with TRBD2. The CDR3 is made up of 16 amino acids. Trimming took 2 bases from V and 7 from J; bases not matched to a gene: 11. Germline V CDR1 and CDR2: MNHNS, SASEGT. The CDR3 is CASSEWGGRSWNEQFF. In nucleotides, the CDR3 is TGTGCCAGCAGTGAATGGGGGGGACGGTCTTGGAATGAGCAGTTCTTC.

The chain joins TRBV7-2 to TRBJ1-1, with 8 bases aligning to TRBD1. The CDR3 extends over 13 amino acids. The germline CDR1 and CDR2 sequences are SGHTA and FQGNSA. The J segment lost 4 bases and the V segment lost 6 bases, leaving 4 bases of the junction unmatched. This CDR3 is CASRFTGGTEAFF. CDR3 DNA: TGTGCCAGCAGGTTTACAGGGGGCACTGAAGCTTTCTTT.

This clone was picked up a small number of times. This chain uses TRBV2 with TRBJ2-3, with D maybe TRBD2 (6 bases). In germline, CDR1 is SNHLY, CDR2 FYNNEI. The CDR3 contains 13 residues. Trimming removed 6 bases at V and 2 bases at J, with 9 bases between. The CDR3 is CASSRDFTDTQYF. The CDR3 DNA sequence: TGTGCCAGCAGCCGGGACTTCACAGATACGCAGTATTTT.

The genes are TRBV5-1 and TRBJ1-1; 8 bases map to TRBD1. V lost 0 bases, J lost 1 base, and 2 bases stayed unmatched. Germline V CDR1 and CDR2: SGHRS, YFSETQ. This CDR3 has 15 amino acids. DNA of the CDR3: TGCGCCAGCAGCTTGGGGGACAGGCCGAACACTGAAGCTTTCTTT. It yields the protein CASSLGDRPNTEAFF.

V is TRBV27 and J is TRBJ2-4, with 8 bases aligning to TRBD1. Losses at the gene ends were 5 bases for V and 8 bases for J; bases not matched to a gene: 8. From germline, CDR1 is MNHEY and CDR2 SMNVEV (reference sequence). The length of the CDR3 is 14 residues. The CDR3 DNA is TGTGCCAGCAGTCTGACAGGGGAGTGGGACATTCAGTACTTC. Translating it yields CASSLTGEWDIQYF.

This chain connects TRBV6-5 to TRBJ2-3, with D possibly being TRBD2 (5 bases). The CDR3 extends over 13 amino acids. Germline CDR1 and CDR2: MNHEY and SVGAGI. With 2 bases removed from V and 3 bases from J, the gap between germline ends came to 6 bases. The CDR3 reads CASSYEGTDTQYF. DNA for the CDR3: TGTGCCAGCAGTTACGAGGGTACAGATACGCAGTATTTT.

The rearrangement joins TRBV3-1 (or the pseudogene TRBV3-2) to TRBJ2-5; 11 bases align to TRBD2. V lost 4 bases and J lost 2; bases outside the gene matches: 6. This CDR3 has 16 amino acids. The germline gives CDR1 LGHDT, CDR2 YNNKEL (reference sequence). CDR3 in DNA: TGTGCCAGCAGCCCCGGGACTAGCGGCCGACAAGAGACCCAGTACTTC. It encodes CASSPGTSGRQETQYF.

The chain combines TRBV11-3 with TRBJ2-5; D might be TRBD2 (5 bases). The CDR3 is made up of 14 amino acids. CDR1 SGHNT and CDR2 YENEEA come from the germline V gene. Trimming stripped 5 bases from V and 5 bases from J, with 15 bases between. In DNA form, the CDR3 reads TGTGCCAGCAGCCAAAGAGGGCGAGGGGAGACCCAGTACTTC. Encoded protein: CASSQRGRGETQYF.

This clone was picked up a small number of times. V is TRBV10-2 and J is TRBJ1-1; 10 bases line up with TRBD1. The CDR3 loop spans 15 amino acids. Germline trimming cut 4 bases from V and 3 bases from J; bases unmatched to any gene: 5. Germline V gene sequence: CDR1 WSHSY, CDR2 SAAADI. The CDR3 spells CASSARDRGYTEAFF. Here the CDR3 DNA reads TGCGCCAGCAGTGCCAGGGACAGGGGATACACTGAAGCTTTCTTT.

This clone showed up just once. CDR3 loop: CASAVAGESYNEQFF. CDR3 nucleotides: TGTGCCTCCGCGGTTGCGGGAGAGTCCTACAATGAGCAGTTCTTC. The chain carries TRBV10-3 and TRBJ2-1; 7 positions agree with TRBD2. Trimming at V came to 11 bases and at J to 1 base, leaving 11 bases not matched to a gene. Germline V gene sequence: CDR1 ENHRY, CDR2 SYGVKD. The CDR3 contains 15 residues.

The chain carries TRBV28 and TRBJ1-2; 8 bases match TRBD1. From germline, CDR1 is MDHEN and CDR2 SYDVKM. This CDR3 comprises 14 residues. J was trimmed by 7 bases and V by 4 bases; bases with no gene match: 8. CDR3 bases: TGTGCCAGCAGTTCACATCGACAGGGGTCTGGCTACACCTTC. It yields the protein CASSSHRQGSGYTF.

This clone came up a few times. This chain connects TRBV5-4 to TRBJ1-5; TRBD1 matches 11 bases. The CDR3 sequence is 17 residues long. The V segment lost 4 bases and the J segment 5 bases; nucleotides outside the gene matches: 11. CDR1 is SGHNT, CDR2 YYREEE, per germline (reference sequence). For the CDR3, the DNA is TGTGCCAGCAGCGCGGGGGGACAGGGGGGTTGGGATCAGCCCCAGCATTTT. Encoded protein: CASSAGGQGGWDQPQHF. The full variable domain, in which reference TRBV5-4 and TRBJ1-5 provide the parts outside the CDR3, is ETGVTQSPTHLIKTRGQQVTLRCSSQSGHNTVSWYQQALGQGPQFIFQYYREEENGRGNFPPRFSGLQFPNYSSELNVNALELDDSALYLCASSAGGQGGWDQPQHFGDGTRLSIL.

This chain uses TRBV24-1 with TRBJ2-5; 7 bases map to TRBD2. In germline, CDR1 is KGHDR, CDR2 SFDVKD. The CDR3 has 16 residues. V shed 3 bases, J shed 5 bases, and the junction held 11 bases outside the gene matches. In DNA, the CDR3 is TGTGCCACCAGTGATGGAGCGTCTAGCGGTGGGGAGACCCAGTACTTC. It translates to CATSDGASSGGETQYF.

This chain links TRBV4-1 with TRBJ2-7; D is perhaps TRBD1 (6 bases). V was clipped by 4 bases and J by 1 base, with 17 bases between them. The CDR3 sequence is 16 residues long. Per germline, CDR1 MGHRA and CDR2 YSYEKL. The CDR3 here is CASSPLRGGQSYEQYF. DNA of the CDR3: TGCGCCAGCAGCCCTCTAAGAGGCGGACAGTCCTACGAGCAGTACTTC.

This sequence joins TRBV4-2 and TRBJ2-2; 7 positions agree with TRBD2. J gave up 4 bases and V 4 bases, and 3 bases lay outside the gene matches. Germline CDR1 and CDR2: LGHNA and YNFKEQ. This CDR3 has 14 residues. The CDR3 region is CASSRDYFTGELFF. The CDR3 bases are TGTGCCAGCAGCCGGGACTACTTCACCGGGGAGCTGTTTTTT.

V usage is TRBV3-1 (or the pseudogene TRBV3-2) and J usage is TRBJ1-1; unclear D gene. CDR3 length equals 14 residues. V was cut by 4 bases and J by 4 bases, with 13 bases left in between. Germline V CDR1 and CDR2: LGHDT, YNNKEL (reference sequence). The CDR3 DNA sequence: TGTGCCAGCAGCCTGGCAGGTCTCTCCACTGAAGCTTTCTTT. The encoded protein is CASSLAGLSTEAFF.

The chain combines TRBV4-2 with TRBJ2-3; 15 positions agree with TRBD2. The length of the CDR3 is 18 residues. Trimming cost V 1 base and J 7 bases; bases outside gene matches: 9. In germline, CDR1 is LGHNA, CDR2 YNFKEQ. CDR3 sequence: CASSQGTSGRAPYHTQYF. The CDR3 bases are TGTGCCAGCAGCCAAGGGACTAGCGGGAGGGCCCCCTATCATACGCAGTATTTT.

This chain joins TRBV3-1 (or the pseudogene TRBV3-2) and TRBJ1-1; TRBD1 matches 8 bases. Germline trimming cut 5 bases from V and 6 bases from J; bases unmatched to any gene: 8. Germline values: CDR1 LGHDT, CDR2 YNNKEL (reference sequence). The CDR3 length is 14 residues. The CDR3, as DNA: TGTGCCAGCAGCAAATCGGACAGGGTCTCTGAAGCTTTCTTT. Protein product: CASSKSDRVSEAFF.

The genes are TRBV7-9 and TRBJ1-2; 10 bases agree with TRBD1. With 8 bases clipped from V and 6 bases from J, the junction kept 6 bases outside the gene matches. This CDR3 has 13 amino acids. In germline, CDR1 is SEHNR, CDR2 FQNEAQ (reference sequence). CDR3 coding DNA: TGTGCCAGCGACCTGACAGGGGGCGATGGCTACACCTTC. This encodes CASDLTGGDGYTF.

The CDR3, as DNA: TGTGCCAGCAGTGAAAACAGCCCATACAATCAGCCCCAGCATTTT. This sequence encodes CASSENSPYNQPQHF. The chain combines TRBV2 with TRBJ1-5; unclear D gene. The CDR3 runs to 15 residues. In germline, CDR1 is SNHLY, CDR2 FYNNEI. The V end lost 2 bases, the J end lost 3 bases, and 11 bases lay between the germline ends.

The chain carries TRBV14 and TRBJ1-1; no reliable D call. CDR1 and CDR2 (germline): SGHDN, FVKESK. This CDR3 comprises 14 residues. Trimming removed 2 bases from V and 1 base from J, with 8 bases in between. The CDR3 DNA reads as TGTGCCAGCAGCCAAAGTTTCGGGAACACTGAAGCTTTCTTT. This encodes CASSQSFGNTEAFF.

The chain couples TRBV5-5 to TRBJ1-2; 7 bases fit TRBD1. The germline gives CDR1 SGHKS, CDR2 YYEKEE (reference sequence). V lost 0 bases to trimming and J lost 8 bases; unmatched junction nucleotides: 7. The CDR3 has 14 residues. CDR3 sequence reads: CASSLVGQHRGYTF. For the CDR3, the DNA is TGTGCCAGCAGCTTGGTGGGACAGCATAGGGGCTACACCTTC.